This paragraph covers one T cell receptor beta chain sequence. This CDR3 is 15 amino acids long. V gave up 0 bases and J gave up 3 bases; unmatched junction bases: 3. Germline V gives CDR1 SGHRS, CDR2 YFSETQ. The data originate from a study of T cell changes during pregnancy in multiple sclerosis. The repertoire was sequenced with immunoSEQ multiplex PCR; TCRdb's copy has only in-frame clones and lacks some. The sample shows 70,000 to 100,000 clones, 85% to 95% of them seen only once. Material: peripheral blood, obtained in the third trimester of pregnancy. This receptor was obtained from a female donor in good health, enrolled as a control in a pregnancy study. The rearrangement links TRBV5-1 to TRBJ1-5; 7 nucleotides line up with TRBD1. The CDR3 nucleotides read TGCGCCAGCAGCTTGGCTGGACAGGCCAATCAGCCCCAGCATTTT. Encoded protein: CASSLAGQANQPQHF.